This T cell receptor (beta chain) was obtained from a study of a mutant IDH1 vaccine in newly diagnosed glioma. Time point of the sample: week 35, safety follow-up. The content of each vaccine dose was 300 ug of mutant IDH1 20-mer peptide, and topical imiquimod accompanied it. The table came from immunoSEQ multiplex PCR; TCRdb's copy has only in-frame clones and leaves some out. The sample lists 60,000 or so clones, roughly 80% occurring once. Points from the study as a whole: Vaccine-induced responses were seen in under 95% of patients, spanning several MHC alleles. Top peripheral T cell clonotype shifts appeared unrelated to pseudoprogression.

V was pared by 0 bases and J by 10 bases, with 8 bases between. Germline V gives CDR1 SGHTS, CDR2 YDEGEE. The CDR3 extends over 12 amino acids. As regards this clone: Antigen specificity is unknown.

The chain carries TRBV5-8 and TRBJ2-1; tentatively, D is TRBD1 or TRBD2 (5 bases each). This receptor was identified in a man aged 25 to 45 with glioma. The source was PBMCs, collected from a glioma patient whose treatment included an IDH1 peptide vaccine. For the CDR3, the DNA is TGTGCCAGCAGCTTGGTTGAGGGGGAGCAGTTCTTC. Translation gives CASSLVEGEQFF.